These 27 T cell receptor beta chains originate from one sample sequenced in a study of Ad26.COV2.S vaccination and SARS-CoV-2 variants. Sample treatment: around 19 received Ad26.COV2.S at low or high dose, single or two shots; about 5 received placebo; per-sample allocation not given. Repertoires come from day 63 after the first vaccine or placebo injection. Profiling relied on immunoSEQ multiplex PCR, and the TCRdb table lists in-frame clones only, not all of them. The sample lists approximately 350,000 clones, under 90% occurring once. Sequenced here: peripheral blood, sampled in a trial of Ad26.COV2.S vaccine versus placebo. These receptor sequences come from a person between 18 and 59 years old who received the Ad26.COV2.S COVID-19 vaccine or a placebo.

The chain couples TRBV7-3 to TRBJ2-3; the D gene could be TRBD1 or TRBD2 (6 bases each). The germline CDR1 and CDR2 sequences are SGHTA and FQGTGA. This CDR3 has 14 residues. V was clipped by 6 bases and J by 4 bases, with 14 bases between them. The DNA for the CDR3 is TGTGCCAGCAGTCCTTCCGGGGGCGCAGATACGCAGTATTTT. Protein: CASSPSGGADTQYF.

The V call is TRBV24-1, the J call TRBJ1-3; 9 bases agree with TRBD1. V lost 9 bases, J lost 0 bases, and 11 bases stayed unmatched. Germline-derived CDR1 and CDR2 are KGHDR and SFDVKD. This CDR3 region has 17 residues. CDR3 protein: CATGAPGTGYSGNTIYF. As DNA, the CDR3 is TGTGCCACCGGGGCTCCCGGGACAGGGTACTCTGGAAACACCATATATTTT.

Comments on this clone: Since the CDR3 does not end with the conserved phenylalanine or tryptophan, this likely comes from a read error. The chain joins TRBV5-1 to TRBJ1-2; 9 nucleotides line up with TRBD1. V trimming: 1 base; J trimming: 7 bases; junction bases outside the gene matches: 2. Germline V lookup: CDR1 SGHRS, CDR2 YFSETQ. The CDR3 covers 13 residues. The DNA of the CDR3 is TGCGCCAGCAGCTTGACAGGGGGCGCTGGCTACACCCTC. It specifies CASSLTGGAGYTL.

The chain recombines TRBV5-1 with TRBJ2-7; unclear D gene. Trimming removed 1 base from V and 7 bases from J, with 6 bases in between. CDR1 and CDR2 from the germline V gene are SGHRS and YFSETQ. The CDR3 loop spans 11 amino acids. CDR3 in amino acids: CASSLSQEQYF. DNA for the CDR3: TGCGCCAGCAGCTTGTCGCAGGAGCAGTACTTC. Combining the CDR3 with reference TRBV5-1 and TRBJ2-7 gives the whole variable domain KAGVTQTPRYLIKTRGQQVTLSCSPISGHRSVSWYQQTPGQGLQFLFEYFSETQRNKGNFPGRFSGRQFSNSRSEMNVSTLELGDSALYLCASSLSQEQYFGPGTRLTVT.

The chain employs TRBV2 and TRBJ2-5; the D is unclear. This CDR3 has 14 amino acids. Germline CDR1 SNHLY, CDR2 FYNNEI. The germline V and J ends were trimmed by 1 base and 5 bases, with 11 bases remaining between them. The CDR3 reads CASSEGLSVETQYF. In nucleotides, the CDR3 is TGTGCCAGCAGTGAAGGGTTATCTGTGGAGACCCAGTACTTC.

The chain couples TRBV18 to TRBJ1-3, with D maybe TRBD1 (6 bases). CDR1 is KGHSH, CDR2 LQKENI, per germline. The ends were cut back, 5 bases at V and 4 bases at J, with 21 bases in the middle. CDR3 size: 17 residues. CDR3 DNA sequence: TGTGCCAGCTCAGCCACCGCCGTTAACAGGGCAGGAAACACCATATATTTT. It is translated as CASSATAVNRAGNTIYF. The variable domain in full, completed from reference TRBV18 and TRBJ1-3, reads NAGVMQNPRHLVRRRGQEARLRCSPMKGHSHVYWYRQLPEEGLKFMVYLQKENIIDESGMPKERFSAEFPKEGPSILRIQQVVRGDSAAYFCASSATAVNRAGNTIYFGEGSWLTVV.

The chain uses TRBV9 and TRBJ2-7; 13 positions match TRBD2. Per the germline V gene, CDR1 is SGDLS and CDR2 is YYNGEE. V lost 5 bases, J lost 5 bases, and 7 bases stayed unmatched. This CDR3 has 15 residues. For the CDR3, the DNA is TGTGCCAGCAGTACCGGGACTAGCGGGACAGACGAGCAGTACTTC. It translates to CASSTGTSGTDEQYF.

The chain has TRBV29-1 and TRBJ1-1; TRBD1 matches 7 bases. Germline loops: CDR1 SQVTM, CDR2 ANQGSEA. V gave up 7 bases and J gave up 1 base; unmatched junction bases: 6. The CDR3 is 13 amino acids. The CDR3 loop is CSGRQGSNTEAFF. CDR3 coding DNA: TGCAGCGGGAGACAGGGCTCGAACACTGAAGCTTTCTTT.

CDR3 DNA: TGTGCCAGCAGACCCCCAGGGACAGGGATTAATGAGCAGTTCTTC. Translated, it gives CASRPPGTGINEQFF. This chain links TRBV7-6 with TRBJ2-1; 9 bases line up with TRBD1. V shed 6 bases and J 7 bases; nucleotides not matched to a gene: 10. The CDR3 totals 15 residues. Germline CDR1 and CDR2: SGHVS and FNYEAQ.

This clone was observed once. V usage is TRBV28 and J usage is TRBJ2-7; D is possibly TRBD1 or TRBD2 (5 bases each). This CDR3 is 13 amino acids long. Germline V gene lookup returns CDR1 MDHEN and CDR2 SYDVKM. Trimming took 1 base from V and 6 from J, leaving 10 bases between them. The CDR3 coding sequence is TGTGCCAGCAGTTTATCAGGGACCGGCGAGCAGTACTTC. This codes for CASSLSGTGEQYF.

The V call is TRBV2, the J call TRBJ2-4, with TRBD1 identical over 7 bases. With V trimmed by 3 bases and J by 5 bases, 4 bases remained unmatched. The germline gives CDR1 SNHLY, CDR2 FYNNEI. This CDR3 region has 14 residues. The CDR3 here is CASSDRTGENIQYF. CDR3 bases: TGTGCCAGCAGTGATAGAACAGGGGAAAACATTCAGTACTTC.

This clone came up once. The chain recombines TRBV11-3 with TRBJ2-5; the D is unclear. Germline V gives CDR1 SGHNT, CDR2 YENEEA. The CDR3 is 15 residues long. V was pared by 0 bases and J by 1 base, with 9 bases between. CDR3 residues: CASSLEGGAQETQYF. The CDR3 nucleotides read TGTGCCAGCAGCTTAGAGGGCGGAGCCCAAGAGACCCAGTACTTC.

This clone was seen a handful of times. DNA of the CDR3: TGCGCCAGCAGCTTGGCCTCAGGGGCCGGAAACACCATATATTTT. It encodes CASSLASGAGNTIYF. The chain links TRBV5-1 to TRBJ1-3, with D tentatively TRBD1 (6 bases). This CDR3 is 15 amino acids long. V lost 0 bases and J 4 bases, leaving 11 bases between the germline ends. The germline V gene has CDR1 SGHRS and CDR2 YFSETQ.

The V gene is TRBV7-2, the J gene TRBJ2-2, with 10 bases aligning to TRBD1. V dropped 5 bases and J dropped 2; count of bases not matched to a gene: 5. The CDR3 covers 16 residues. CDR1 and CDR2 from the germline V gene are SGHTA and FQGNSA. The CDR3 sequence is CASSPRDRGNTGELFF. DNA of the CDR3: TGTGCCAGCAGCCCGCGGGACAGGGGAAACACCGGGGAGCTGTTTTTT.

Details on this clone: The sample holds other DNA sequences that translate to the same CDR3. The V and J genes are TRBV15 and TRBJ2-7; possible D gene TRBD2, 5 bases. V lost 0 bases, J lost 5 bases, and 11 bases lay in between. Looked up from germline, CDR1 is LNHNV and CDR2 is YYDKDF (reference sequence). The length of the CDR3 is 14 residues. The CDR3 nucleotides read TGTGCCACCAGCAGAGACTCGGGAACCCACGAGCAGTACTTC. Residues: CATSRDSGTHEQYF.

The rearrangement uses TRBV5-1 and TRBJ2-5; D may be TRBD2 (6 bases). Trimming cost V 7 bases and J 1 base, with 11 bases left between them. This CDR3 has 13 residues. CDR1 is SGHRS, CDR2 YFSETQ, per germline. This chain's CDR3 is CASSPGVQETQYF. The CDR3 bases are TGCGCCAGCTCGCCGGGGGTCCAAGAGACCCAGTACTTC.

The genes are TRBV11-2 and TRBJ2-4; D unresolved. V was cut by 5 bases and J by 0 bases, with 11 bases left in between. This CDR3 region has 15 residues. Germline V CDR1 and CDR2: SGHAT, FQNNGV. CDR3 coding DNA: TGTGCCAGCAGCACCCCGACCATAGCCAAAAACATTCAGTACTTC. Translation: CASSTPTIAKNIQYF.

The chain couples TRBV7-2 to TRBJ1-3; 8 bases agree with TRBD1. Germline CDR1 and CDR2: SGHTA and FQGNSA. Unmatched junction bases numbered 6, after V lost 5 bases and J lost 3 bases. This CDR3 spans 15 amino acids. The CDR3 region has the DNA TGTGCCAGCAGCCCCCAGGGGGCTTTTGGAAACACCATATATTTT. It translates to CASSPQGAFGNTIYF.

The chain recombines TRBV9 with TRBJ2-6; a weak D match, TRBD1 (5 bases). Germline CDR1 and CDR2: SGDLS and YYNGEE. V lost 1 base to trimming and J lost 1 base, with 24 bases between them. CDR3 length: 21 amino acids. CDR3: CASSVSPTDLSRGSGANVLTF. The CDR3 bases are TGTGCCAGCAGCGTAAGTCCGACAGATCTAAGTAGGGGATCTGGGGCCAACGTCCTGACTTTC.

The chain uses TRBV27 and TRBJ2-3; weak D call: TRBD2 (6 bases). The CDR3 has 13 residues. V lost 5 bases to trimming and J lost 4 bases, with 10 bases between them. From germline, CDR1 is MNHEY and CDR2 SMNVEV (reference sequence). DNA for the CDR3: TGTGCCAGCAGTCCCACGGGGGCAGATACGCAGTATTTT. Amino acids: CASSPTGADTQYF.

This clone has only one observation. V is TRBV11-3 and J is TRBJ1-1; TRBD1 might be the D (5 bases). Germline values: CDR1 SGHNT, CDR2 YENEEA. The CDR3 is made up of 15 amino acids. V gave up 0 bases and J gave up 2 bases, with 10 bases separating them. Written as DNA, the CDR3 is TGTGCCAGCAGCTTAGACAGGGTAGGAAACACTGAAGCTTTCTTT. Protein: CASSLDRVGNTEAFF.

The chain carries TRBV4-1 and TRBJ1-3; possible D gene TRBD1, 5 bases. V gave up 1 base and J gave up 0 bases, with 13 bases separating them. The CDR3 contains 17 residues. Germline CDR1 MGHRA, CDR2 YSYEKL. CDR3 DNA sequence: TGCGCCAGCAGCCAAGCGGGGGGACCGAGCTCTGGAAACACCATATATTTT. This encodes CASSQAGGPSSGNTIYF.

The rearrangement links TRBV5-1 to TRBJ1-1, with D perhaps matching TRBD1 (6 bases). V lost 4 bases and J lost 0, with 13 bases in between. Germline CDR1 and CDR2: SGHRS and YFSETQ. This CDR3 has 15 residues. Written as DNA, the CDR3 is TGCGCCAGCAGCCTGACAGGTAACATGAACACTGAAGCTTTCTTT. Protein sequence: CASSLTGNMNTEAFF. Full variable domain (remainder filled in from reference TRBV5-1 and TRBJ1-1): KAGVTQTPRYLIKTRGQQVTLSCSPISGHRSVSWYQQTPGQGLQFLFEYFSETQRNKGNFPGRFSGRQFSNSRSEMNVSTLELGDSALYLCASSLTGNMNTEAFFGQGTRLTVV.

J is TRBJ2-2 and V is TRBV19, with a possible D match to TRBD2 (6 bases). This CDR3 is 15 amino acids long. The V and J ends lost 6 bases and 6 bases respectively, with 17 bases between them. Germline CDR1 LNHDA, CDR2 SQIVND (reference sequence). The CDR3 sequence: CASRGLRDPAGELFF. CDR3 coding DNA: TGTGCCAGTAGGGGCCTGCGGGATCCGGCCGGGGAGCTGTTTTTT.

CDR3 in DNA: TGTGCCAGCAGTGAATTAGGGGGCTACACCTTC. Protein product: CASSELGGYTF. J is TRBJ1-2 and V is TRBV6-1; no reliable D call. Germline values: CDR1 MNHNS, CDR2 SASEGT. V gave up 2 bases and J gave up 8 bases, with 6 bases separating them. This CDR3 has 11 residues.

The chain employs TRBV27 and TRBJ2-5; 8 bases line up with TRBD2. The CDR3 length is 15 residues. Per germline, CDR1 MNHEY and CDR2 SMNVEV (reference sequence). Trimming cost V 2 bases and J 4 bases; bases outside gene matches: 6. This chain's CDR3 is CASSLNRAGGETQYF. In DNA form, the CDR3 reads TGTGCCAGCAGTTTAAATCGGGCGGGAGGAGAGACCCAGTACTTC.

The V call is TRBV12-3 or TRBV12-4, the J call TRBJ2-1; D call uncertain. The ends were cut back, 3 bases at V and 5 bases at J, with 8 bases in the middle. This CDR3 is built from 13 residues. CDR3: CASSFVRHNEQFF. As DNA, the CDR3 is TGTGCCAGCAGTTTCGTCAGACACAATGAGCAGTTCTTC.